The entry below gives a single TCR beta chain sequence along with its context. This sample is drawn from a study of T-cell reconstitution after alpha-beta-depleted transplantation in children. Unique molecular identifiers were incorporated into the prepared TCRbeta library. TCRdb fed the PCR reads into MiXCR, producing one record per CDR3 protein. The sample yields 150,000 to 250,000 distinct CDR3 sequences, less than 15% seen once. The CDR3 spans 13 residues. Germline V lookup: CDR1 GTSNPN, CDR2 SVGIG (reference sequence). J gave up 15 bases and V 2 bases, and 13 bases lay outside the gene matches. The source of this sequence is a human donor who donated a stem cell graft to a child with acute lymphoblastic leukemia. The material was PBMCs from the stem cell graft donor, obtained from the stem cell graft. The rearrangement joins TRBV30 to TRBJ2-1; 7 bases match TRBD2. The CDR3 bases are TGTGCCTGGAGTTCAATCGGGGAGGGGTCGCGGTTCTTC. Protein sequence: CAWSSIGEGSRFF.